The present TCR beta chain was sequenced within a study of CD8 T cells in ankylosing spondylitis. The CDR3 runs to 15 residues. V dropped 6 bases and J dropped 8; count of bases not matched to a gene: 12. The germline CDR1 and CDR2 sequences are MNHNS and SASEGT. This clonotype was recorded many times. Its cognate antigen is unknown. Generation of TCR beta libraries employed quantitative 5'-RACE incorporating molecular barcodes. TCRdb processed the 5' RACE reads anew with MiXCR; each CDR3 protein has one entry. The sample holds a few hundred thousand distinct CDR3 sequences, around 20% seen once. General study results and limits: It appeared that ankylosing spondylitis blood was characterized by a TCR beta motif of several highly homologous variants. Earlier literature documents some of the motif variants in reactive arthritis synovial fluid and blood.

The sample consisted of blood, either unsorted or a sorted T cell fraction (not recorded which). V usage is TRBV6-1 and J usage is TRBJ2-1, with 8 bases matching TRBD2. The source is a male donor with ankylosing spondylitis. The CDR3 region is CASSKGLGEIDEQFF. The CDR3 DNA reads TGTGCCAGCAGCAAGGGACTAGGGGAAATTGATGAGCAGTTCTTC.